The rows below give T cell receptor beta chains drawn from one sample of a study of blood T cell repertoires in COVID-19. TCRdb's table, derived via immunoSEQ multiplex PCR, lists solely in-frame clones and lacks some. There are fewer than 150,000 clones in the sample; around nine tenths occur only once, and roughly a tenth lies in the top ten. Specimen: peripheral blood. The receptors were gathered from a man aged 50-60 years with active or convalescent COVID-19. The CDR3 runs from the conserved cysteine through the conserved F or W. The D gene is left open where the match is weak. Clone size is shown for a subset of rows, as once, few, many or a class of expanded clone.

V	J	length	D	size	CDR3	DNA
TRBV10-1	TRBJ1-1	14	TRBD1	.	CASSGQGAIWKAFF	TGCGCCAGCAGTGGACAGGGGGCGATCTGGAAAGCTTTCTTT
TRBV25-1	TRBJ1-5	14	TRBD1	.	CASRGQGVAQPQHF	TGTGCCAGCAGGGGACAGGGGGTGGCTCAGCCCCAGCATTTT
TRBV30	TRBJ2-1	18	TRBD2	few	CAWSSRNRLAGAYNEQFF	TGTGCCTGGAGCTCCAGAAATCGTCTAGCGGGGGCTTACAATGAGCAGTTCTTC
TRBV7-2	TRBJ2-5	15	TRBD2	.	CASSLGLAEQETQYF	TGTGCCAGCAGCTTAGGCCTAGCGGAACAAGAGACCCAGTACTTC
TRBV6-2/TRBV6-3	TRBJ2-6	18	.	.	CASSGHPGRNSGANVLTF	TGTGCCAGCAGTGGACATCCTGGACGGAACTCTGGGGCCAACGTCCTGACTTTC
TRBV5-5	TRBJ1-4	13	.	once	CASSPGSHEKLFF	TGTGCCAGCAGCCCAGGGTCTCACGAAAAACTGTTTTTT
TRBV2	TRBJ1-6	16	TRBD1	.	CASSEDRATGGSPLHF	TGTGCCAGCAGTGAAGATAGGGCGACAGGGGGATCACCCCTCCACTTT
TRBV15	TRBJ2-3	16	TRBD2	.	CATSSLRTSATDTQYF	TGTGCCACCAGCAGTCTTCGGACTAGCGCCACAGATACGCAGTATTTT
TRBV23-1	TRBJ1-2	17	.	.	CASSHSQTKGLGYGYTF	TGCGCCAGCAGTCACTCCCAAACGAAGGGGCTAGGCTATGGCTACACCTTC
TRBV4-2	TRBJ1-5	16	.	once	CASSQDLGRLNQPQHF	TGTGCCAGCAGCCAAGATTTGGGCCGCCTTAATCAGCCCCAGCATTTT
TRBV19	TRBJ1-5	15	TRBD1	.	CASSIDWTGETPQHF	TGTGCCAGTAGTATAGACTGGACAGGGGAAACGCCCCAGCATTTT
TRBV18	TRBJ2-7	14	TRBD1	.	CASSPSGQRREQYF	TGTGCCAGCTCACCTTCGGGACAGCGGAGAGAGCAGTACTTC
TRBV19	TRBJ2-1	17	TRBD1	.	CASSMGQGYSSYNEQFF	TGTGCCAGTAGTATGGGACAGGGGTACAGCTCCTACAATGAGCAGTTCTTC
TRBV7-2	TRBJ2-5	13	.	once	CASSLAEEGTQYF	TGTGCCAGCAGCTTAGCGGAGGAGGGGACCCAGTACTTC
TRBV28	TRBJ2-4	13	.	.	CASTTGVKNIQYF	TGTGCCAGCACGACAGGAGTCAAAAACATTCAGTACTTC
TRBV15	TRBJ1-2	14	.	.	CATSRESGGYGYTF	TGTGCCACCAGCAGAGAATCCGGCGGGTATGGCTACACCTTC
TRBV24-1	TRBJ2-2	14	.	.	CATSGPLNTGELFF	TGTGCCACCAGTGGGCCGTTAAACACCGGGGAGCTGTTTTTT
TRBV10-3	TRBJ1-1	13	.	.	CAISEDERTEAFF	TGTGCCATCAGTGAGGACGAGCGCACTGAAGCTTTCTTT
TRBV4-3	TRBJ2-6	17	.	.	CASSQDGEHSGANVLTF	TGCGCCAGCAGCCAAGATGGGGAGCACTCTGGGGCCAACGTCCTGACTTTC
TRBV11-2	TRBJ2-1	16	TRBD2	.	CASSRSGRGPYNEQFF	TGTGCCAGCAGCCGAAGCGGGAGGGGGCCCTACAATGAGCAGTTCTTC
TRBV27	TRBJ1-1	15	.	.	CASRILSPRGTEAFF	TGTGCCAGCAGAATTCTATCGCCTCGGGGCACTGAAGCTTTCTTT
TRBV5-1	TRBJ2-3	17	TRBD2	.	CASTGLAGASFSDTQYF	TGCGCCAGCACCGGACTAGCGGGAGCTAGTTTCTCAGATACGCAGTATTTT
TRBV7-2	TRBJ2-3	15	TRBD2	.	CASSLEAGGWDTQYF	TGTGCCAGCAGCTTAGAAGCGGGAGGTTGGGATACGCAGTATTTT
TRBV5-4	TRBJ2-2	17	.	.	CASTDWLGRANTGELFF	TGTGCCAGCACCGATTGGCTGGGCAGGGCTAACACCGGGGAGCTGTTTTTT
TRBV9	TRBJ2-1	15	.	.	CASSVYRARYNEQFF	TGTGCCAGCAGCGTATACAGGGCGAGATACAATGAGCAGTTCTTC
TRBV27	TRBJ1-2	14	TRBD1	.	CASSLTQGFGGYTF	TGTGCCAGCAGTTTAACACAGGGGTTCGGGGGCTACACCTTC
TRBV6-5	TRBJ1-2	13	.	.	CASRPGATAGYTF	TGTGCCAGCAGACCGGGAGCAACAGCTGGCTACACCTTC